This T cell receptor beta chain was obtained from a study of technical replicates of blood from several donors. Germline CDR1 and CDR2: MGHDK and SYGVNS. V shed 6 bases and J 4 bases; nucleotides not matched to a gene: 12. The CDR3 has 16 residues. TCRdb's copy holds only in-frame clones and misses some; the assay was immunoSEQ multiplex PCR. The table records 65,000 to 80,000 clones, around 96% of them present only once. The chain is built from TRBV25-1 and TRBJ2-3; TRBD2 agrees at 8 bases. The sequence came from a human donor in good health. The material sequenced was T cells isolated from PBMCs. CDR3 DNA: TGTGCCAGCAGCCAAGAAGCGGGAGAGGCCCCAGATACGCAGTATTTT. It encodes CASSQEAGEAPDTQYF.